The 25 T cell receptor beta chains reported below all come from one sample, sequenced in a study of neurological immune-mediated disorders. TCRdb re-called the 5' RACE reads through MiXCR, storing one row per CDR3 protein. The sample holds about 46,000 distinct CDR3 sequences, roughly 3% seen once. Material for sequencing was PBMCs. Receptors originate from a woman aged 45-65 years with multiple sclerosis.

This clonotype has ten or more counts. V gene TRBV5-1 combines with J gene TRBJ2-1; 10 bases match TRBD2. Germline CDR1 is SGHRS and CDR2 is YFSETQ. Germline trimming cut 4 bases from V and 4 bases from J; bases unmatched to any gene: 5. This CDR3 is 15 amino acids long. This chain's CDR3 is CASSTGLAQYNEQFF. In nucleotides, the CDR3 is TGCGCCAGCAGCACGGGACTAGCGCAATACAATGAGCAGTTCTTC.

This clonotype was observed at least ten times. V and J are TRBV20-1 and TRBJ2-7, with 12 bases that match TRBD2. V shed 6 bases, J shed 2 bases, and the junction held 5 bases outside the gene matches. The length of the CDR3 is 14 residues. In germline, CDR1 is DFQATT, CDR2 SNEGSKA (reference sequence). Here the CDR3 DNA reads TGCAGTGCCCAGAGACTAGCGGGGGCCTACGAGCAGTACTTC. Amino acids: CSAQRLAGAYEQYF.

This clonotype was picked up many times. The chain has TRBV2 and TRBJ2-7; the D gene is possibly TRBD2 (5 bases). CDR1 and CDR2 (germline): SNHLY, FYNNEI. V gave up 6 bases and J gave up 1 base, with 16 bases separating them. The length of the CDR3 is 15 residues. The CDR3: CASSPSSLYSYEQYF. The DNA for the CDR3 is TGTGCCAGCAGCCCCTCTAGCCTTTATTCCTACGAGCAGTACTTC. Based on the CDR3 plus reference TRBV2 and TRBJ2-7, the full variable domain is EPEVTQTPSHQVTQMGQEVILRCVPISNHLYFYWYRQILGQKVEFLVSFYNNEISEKSEIFDDQFSVERPDGSNFTLKIRSTKLEDSAMYFCASSPSSLYSYEQYFGPGTRLTVT.

This clonotype has a count of ten or more. The gene calls are TRBV6-5 and TRBJ2-5; tentative D call: TRBD2 (6 bases). Looked up from germline, CDR1 is MNHEY and CDR2 is SVGAGI. V lost 3 bases to trimming and J lost 1 base, with 12 bases between them. The CDR3 runs 15 residues. As DNA, the CDR3 is TGTGCCAGCAGTTATACCGCAGCGGGCCAAGAGACCCAGTACTTC. Protein product: CASSYTAAGQETQYF.

In its sample, this clonotype was seen many times. The rearrangement uses TRBV20-1 and TRBJ2-3, with D possibly TRBD2 on 6 matching bases. CDR3 length equals 15 residues. The V gene lost 3 bases and the J gene lost 2 bases, with 15 bases spanning the gap. In germline, CDR1 is DFQATT, CDR2 SNEGSKA (reference sequence). The CDR3 here is CSARVAAPLTDTQYF. DNA for the CDR3: TGCAGTGCTAGGGTAGCGGCCCCCCTCACAGATACGCAGTATTTT.

There are many counts of this clonotype. The rearrangement uses TRBV12-3 or TRBV12-4 and TRBJ1-1; TRBD1 aligns across 7 bases. The CDR3 covers 16 residues. With V trimmed by 4 bases and J by 0 bases, 8 bases remained unmatched. CDR3 sequence: CASSYHRGAMNTEAFF. In nucleotides, the CDR3 is TGTGCCAGCAGTTACCACAGGGGCGCTATGAACACTGAAGCTTTCTTT.

This clonotype was seen ten or more times. CDR3 residues: CASSDPGQGVYEQFF. For the CDR3, the DNA is TGTGCCAGCAGTGACCCGGGACAGGGGGTCTATGAGCAGTTCTTC. The chain carries TRBV6-1 and TRBJ2-1; the match to TRBD1 covers 11 bases. V shed 3 bases, J shed 8 bases, and the junction held 6 bases outside the gene matches. CDR1 is MNHNS and CDR2 is SASEGT in the germline V gene. This CDR3 is built from 15 residues.

This clonotype has ten or more counts. The chain recombines TRBV15 with TRBJ2-1; 7 nucleotides line up with TRBD2. V lost 2 bases, J lost 7 bases, and 11 bases stayed unmatched. This CDR3 comprises 16 residues. Germline V gene lookup returns CDR1 LNHNV and CDR2 YYDKDF (reference sequence). Here the CDR3 DNA reads TGTGCCACCAGCAGATCGTGGGCGGGAGCACTTAATGAGCAGTTCTTC. Its translation: CATSRSWAGALNEQFF.

This clonotype was seen repeatedly, ten times or more. The CDR3 region has the DNA TGCAGTGGGTTTAGCGGGAGGGCCGACGCCACAGATACGCAGTATTTT. Translated: CSGFSGRADATDTQYF. The chain uses TRBV20-1 and TRBJ2-3; TRBD2 agrees at 11 bases. Trimming at V came to 7 bases and at J to 2 bases, leaving 11 bases not matched to a gene. The CDR3 sequence is 16 residues long. Germline V gene sequence: CDR1 DFQATT, CDR2 SNEGSKA (reference sequence).

This clonotype was detected many times. The chain links TRBV12-3 or TRBV12-4 to TRBJ2-3; 9 bases fit TRBD2. The V gene end was trimmed by 10 bases and the J gene end by 4 bases; junction bases not matched to a gene: 15. This CDR3 has 16 residues. The CDR3 nucleotides read TGTGCCACTGAGTCCGCGCGGGGGGGCCCCCCAGATACGCAGTATTTT. Translated: CATESARGGPPDTQYF.

This clonotype came up many times. The chain links TRBV5-1 to TRBJ1-4; 7 nucleotides agree with TRBD1. V lost 0 bases, J lost 5 bases, and 7 bases stayed unmatched. The CDR3 spans 16 residues. Germline V lookup: CDR1 SGHRS, CDR2 YFSETQ. The chain's CDR3 is CASSLGRQGRNEKLFF. CDR3 nucleotide sequence: TGCGCCAGCAGCTTGGGTCGACAGGGTAGGAATGAAAAACTGTTTTTT. The entire variable domain, with the rest obtained from reference TRBV5-1 and TRBJ1-4, is as follows: KAGVTQTPRYLIKTRGQQVTLSCSPISGHRSVSWYQQTPGQGLQFLFEYFSETQRNKGNFPGRFSGRQFSNSRSEMNVSTLELGDSALYLCASSLGRQGRNEKLFFGSGTQLSVL.

This clonotype was observed many times. This chain uses TRBV5-1 with TRBJ2-5; D perhaps matches TRBD2 (6 bases). CDR1 and CDR2 (germline): SGHRS, YFSETQ. Trimming removed 4 bases at V and 5 bases at J, with 15 bases between. CDR3 length: 14 amino acids. The CDR3 here is CASSGGQAGETQYF. The CDR3 DNA follows: TGCGCCAGCAGCGGGGGTCAGGCGGGGGAGACCCAGTACTTC.

In its sample, this clonotype was seen many times. This chain joins TRBV10-3 and TRBJ1-1; a possible D gene is TRBD1 (6 bases). The CDR3 loop spans 15 amino acids. The V gene lost 6 bases and the J gene lost 6 bases, with 20 bases spanning the gap. Germline V CDR1 and CDR2: ENHRY, SYGVKD. This CDR3 is CAIRGSIQGISEAFF. The CDR3 DNA follows: TGTGCCATCAGAGGGAGTATACAGGGAATATCTGAAGCTTTCTTT.

This clonotype was recorded at least ten times. V is TRBV7-6 and J is TRBJ2-2; 7 bases are shared with TRBD2. Trimming removed 5 bases from V and 2 bases from J; junction bases left unmatched: 8. Germline CDR1 reads SGHVS; CDR2 reads FNYEAQ. The CDR3 is made up of 16 amino acids. The CDR3 here is CASSRGGGTNTGELFF. The CDR3 region has the DNA TGTGCCAGCAGCCGCGGGGGTGGGACCAACACCGGGGAGCTGTTTTTT.

This clonotype has a count of ten or more. V usage is TRBV5-6 and J usage is TRBJ1-2; 7 positions match TRBD1. The germline V gene has CDR1 SGHDT and CDR2 YYEEEE. CDR3 length: 13 residues. V lost 4 bases and J lost 8; bases outside the gene matches: 8. CDR3 sequence reads: CASSLGGPSGYTF. As DNA, the CDR3 is TGTGCCAGCAGCCTAGGGGGCCCTAGCGGCTACACCTTC.

The chain recombines TRBV6-5 with TRBJ1-1, with TRBD1 as a possible D gene (5 bases). With 6 bases removed from V and 0 bases from J, the gap between germline ends came to 14 bases. The CDR3 loop spans 15 amino acids. Germline V gene lookup returns CDR1 MNHEY and CDR2 SVGAGI. DNA of the CDR3: TGTGCCAGCAGGGAACTGGGACCGTTGAACACTGAAGCTTTCTTT. Translating gives CASRELGPLNTEAFF.

This clonotype was picked up many times. The J gene is TRBJ1-1, the V gene TRBV5-5, with D possibly TRBD1 on 5 matching bases. Germline-derived CDR1 and CDR2 are SGHKS and YYEKEE (reference sequence). The germline V and J ends were trimmed by 1 base and 1 base, with 11 bases remaining between them. The CDR3 runs 15 residues. In DNA form, the CDR3 reads TGTGCCAGCAGCTTGTGGGGCCCCGAGAACACTGAAGCTTTCTTT. Translation: CASSLWGPENTEAFF.

This clonotype was detected ten times or more. The chain has TRBV20-1 and TRBJ2-1; TRBD2 aligns across 13 bases. Unmatched junction bases numbered 7, after V lost 5 bases and J lost 6 bases. This CDR3 region has 15 residues. Germline V gives CDR1 DFQATT, CDR2 SNEGSKA (reference sequence). CDR3 nucleotides: TGCAGTGCTGGGACTAGCGGGAAATGGACCAATGAGCAGTTCTTC. Its protein is CSAGTSGKWTNEQFF.

This clonotype has a count of ten or more. J is TRBJ2-3 and V is TRBV20-1; possibly TRBD2 for D (6 bases). Trimming removed 7 bases at V and 1 base at J, with 12 bases between. The CDR3 covers 13 residues. Germline loops: CDR1 DFQATT, CDR2 SNEGSKA (reference sequence). CDR3 loop: CSGRDPGTDTQYF. The CDR3 DNA is TGCAGTGGGAGGGATCCGGGCACAGATACGCAGTATTTT.

At least ten counts were recorded for this clonotype. The J gene is TRBJ2-3, the V gene TRBV7-2; 7 bases match TRBD2. The germline CDR1 and CDR2 sequences are SGHTA and FQGNSA. CDR3 length: 17 amino acids. J gave up 3 bases and V 5 bases, and 14 bases lay outside the gene matches. CDR3: CASSPPYLGGWTDTQYF. In DNA form, the CDR3 reads TGTGCCAGCAGCCCCCCCTATCTCGGGGGGTGGACAGATACGCAGTATTTT.

Ten or more counts support this clonotype. Germline is not matched at one junction end, which may reflect a read error. The chain links TRBV7-7 to TRBJ2-1; D is perhaps TRBD2 (5 bases). The CDR3 extends over 15 amino acids. Germline CDR1 and CDR2: SSHAT and FNYEAQ (reference sequence). In DNA form, the CDR3 reads TGTGCTAGCAGCTTAGCTCCGGGGTCCTACAATGAGCAGTTCTTC. It codes for CASSLAPGSYNEQFF.

This clonotype has at least ten counts. The CDR3 loop reads CASSRYTHYGYTF. CDR3 DNA: TGTGCCAGCAGCCGATACACTCACTATGGCTACACCTTC. This chain uses TRBV14 with TRBJ1-2, with D uncertain. Looked up from germline, CDR1 is SGHDN and CDR2 is FVKESK. Between the trimmed V and J ends, which lost 4 bases and 3 bases, there was a span of 9 bases. The CDR3 consists of 13 residues.

This clonotype has at least ten counts. The V call is TRBV20-1, the J call TRBJ2-2; D gene unclear. This CDR3 comprises 15 residues. CDR1 and CDR2 (germline): DFQATT, SNEGSKA (reference sequence). V was pared by 3 bases and J by 1 base, with 12 bases between. CDR3 coding DNA: TGCAGTGCTAGGGCAGAAAGCTGGAACACCGGGGAGCTGTTTTTT. Its protein is CSARAESWNTGELFF.

The sample holds many counts of this clonotype. CDR3 coding DNA: TGCAGTGCTAGTGTCCCGAGCGGGGGGGGCACAGATACGCAGTATTTT. Translated, it gives CSASVPSGGGTDTQYF. This chain connects TRBV20-1 to TRBJ2-3; 10 bases agree with TRBD2. J gave up 1 base and V 3 bases, and 7 bases lay outside the gene matches. The CDR3 totals 16 residues. Germline CDR1 and CDR2: DFQATT and SNEGSKA (reference sequence).

This clonotype was seen many times. The chain employs TRBV5-1 and TRBJ2-2; 7 nucleotides match TRBD2. The CDR3 runs to 16 residues. CDR1 is SGHRS, CDR2 YFSETQ, per germline. The V gene end was trimmed by 2 bases and the J gene end by 0 bases; junction bases not matched to a gene: 4. The CDR3 reads CASSFAGTTNTGELFF. The CDR3 bases are TGCGCCAGCAGCTTCGCCGGGACTACGAACACCGGGGAGCTGTTTTTT.